This T cell receptor beta chain appears in the sequencing data of a study of blood T cell repertoires in COVID-19. Overall study: COVID-19 samples from acute and convalescent phases originated in the United States, Italy and Spain. PBMCs, B-cell-depleted T cells, or T cells were the source of the cDNA or gDNA that made up the material.

Germline loops: CDR1 SEHNR, CDR2 FQNEAQ (reference sequence). V was cut by 5 bases and J by 0 bases, with 11 bases left in between. This CDR3 is 14 amino acids long. Sequenced by immunoSEQ multiplex PCR; TCRdb stores in-frame clones only, minus some. Altogether under 300,000 clones are present, more than 85% being singletons, with the ten largest covering about 4%. The sequenced sample consisted of peripheral blood. This chain connects TRBV7-9 to TRBJ2-7, with D maybe TRBD1 (6 bases). The TCR sequence derives from a man younger than 35 with active or convalescent COVID-19. CDR3 in amino acids: CASSPSGHSYEQYF. As DNA, the CDR3 is TGTGCCAGCAGCCCCTCGGGACACTCCTACGAGCAGTACTTC.